This T cell receptor beta chain was captured in a study of T cell repertoires in cytomegalovirus infection. TCRdb reprocessed the reads with MiXCR, giving one entry per CDR3 protein. The sample lists fewer than 650,000 distinct CDR3 sequences, around two fifths occurring once. This clonotype was recorded a few times. Antigen specificity is unknown. This CDR3 contains 15 residues. V gave up 5 bases and J gave up 1 base, with 13 bases separating them. Germline V lookup: CDR1 SGHTA, CDR2 FQGNSA. The source of this sequence is a human donor in good health (CMV status not recorded). Some clones in this sample may be carry-over from other donors' samples. The sample was cultured PBMCs, taken from culture after CMV antigen stimulation. This chain joins TRBV7-2 and TRBJ2-3, with D unclear. Here the CDR3 reads CASSPVQRGTDTQYF. The DNA of the CDR3 is TGTGCCAGCAGCCCTGTACAGCGCGGCACAGATACGCAGTATTTT. Full variable domain (remainder filled in from reference TRBV7-2 and TRBJ2-3): GAGVSQSPSNKVTEKGKDVELRCDPISGHTALYWYRQSLGQGLEFLIYFQGNSAPDKSGLPSDRFSAERTGGSVSTLTIQRTQQEDSAVYLCASSPVQRGTDTQYFGPGTRLTVL.